A selection of T cell receptor beta chains follows, all from one sample in a study of cytomegalovirus exposure and HLA in healthy donors. Assay used: immunoSEQ multiplex PCR; TCRdb lists only in-frame clones, some missing. The sample yields approximately 200,000 clones, around 81% seen once. The sequenced sample was PBMCs. The receptors were sampled from a woman aged 18-29 years in good health and CMV-seropositive. CDR3s include the opening cysteine and the closing phenylalanine or tryptophan. A D gene is named only where the DNA matches it firmly. Part of the rows lack a size; the others show once, few, many or a class for expanded clones.

TRBV25-1	TRBJ2-2	NA	NA	CASTPGVPLSTNGELFF	TGTGCCAGCACCCCAGGGGTTCCCCTGAGTACAAACGGGGAGCTGTTTTTT
TRBV7-9	TRBJ2-1	NA	NA	CASSREGGNNEQFF	TGTGCCAGCAGCCGAGAGGGCGGAAACAATGAGCAGTTCTTC
TRBV6-6	TRBJ2-1	NA	NA	CASSLRESYNEQFF	TGTGCCAGCAGTCTCAGGGAATCCTACAATGAGCAGTTCTTC
TRBV9	TRBJ2-5	NA	TRBD2	CASSVGSGGAQETQYF	TGTGCCAGCAGCGTAGGGAGCGGGGGGGCCCAAGAGACCCAGTACTTC
TRBV10-1	TRBJ1-5	NA	NA	CASSEGYQPQHF	TGCGCCAGCAGTGAGGGCTATCAGCCCCAGCATTTT
TRBV7-3	TRBJ2-2	NA	TRBD1	CASSRDRANTGELFF	TGTGCCAGCAGCAGGGACAGGGCCAACACCGGGGAGCTGTTTTTT
TRBV7-2	TRBJ1-1	NA	NA	CASSPSTGHTEAFF	TGTGCCAGCAGCCCATCGACAGGTCACACTGAAGCTTTCTTT
TRBV4-1	TRBJ2-1	NA	NA	CASSQGPPAGNEQFF	TGCGCCAGCAGCCAAGGGCCTCCTGCGGGCAATGAGCAGTTCTTC
TRBV5-6	TRBJ2-5	few	NA	CASSFDYQETQYF	TGTGCCAGCAGCTTCGACTACCAAGAGACCCAGTACTTC
TRBV30	TRBJ2-5	NA	TRBD1	CAWSTGAETQYF	TGTGCCTGGAGCACAGGGGCAGAGACCCAGTACTTC
TRBV2	TRBJ2-1	NA	NA	CASNRYNEQFF	TGCGCCAGCAACCGGTACAATGAGCAGTTCTTC
TRBV27	TRBJ2-1	few	NA	CASSPPQADLNEQFF	TGTGCCAGCAGTCCACCCCAAGCGGATCTCAATGAGCAGTTCTTC
TRBV9	TRBJ1-3	NA	TRBD1	CASSAGGTGGNTIYF	TGTGCCAGCAGCGCGGGAGGGACAGGGGGAAACACCATATATTTT
TRBV7-8	TRBJ1-2	NA	NA	CASSSVQGPVDNYGYTF	TGTGCCAGCAGCTCCGTACAGGGACCCGTGGATAACTATGGCTACACCTTC
TRBV7-6	TRBJ2-5	NA	TRBD2	CASSFGRGKQETQYF	TGTGCCAGCAGCTTCGGGCGGGGGAAACAAGAGACCCAGTACTTC
TRBV6-5	TRBJ2-2	NA	NA	CASRKTGTGELFF	TGTGCCAGCAGGAAGACGGGGACCGGGGAGCTGTTTTTT
TRBV30	TRBJ2-2	once	NA	CAWARGNTGELFF	TGTGCCTGGGCCCGGGGGAACACCGGGGAGCTGTTTTTT
TRBV11-3	TRBJ1-3	NA	NA	CASSLRGANTIYF	TGTGCCAGCAGCTTACGGGGGGCCAACACCATATATTTT
TRBV2	TRBJ1-4	NA	TRBD1	CASTYPGQGLRGSEKLFF	TGTGCCAGCACCTATCCGGGACAGGGGCTAAGGGGAAGTGAAAAACTGTTTTTT
TRBV19	TRBJ1-2	NA	TRBD1	CASSPSTGMNGYTF	TGTGCCAGTAGTCCGTCGACAGGGATGAATGGCTACACCTTC
TRBV9	TRBJ2-5	NA	TRBD1	CASSVGRTGVETQYF	TGTGCCAGCAGCGTAGGCAGGACAGGTGTGGAGACCCAGTACTTC
TRBV9	TRBJ2-6	NA	NA	CASSVGAGANVLTF	TGTGCCAGCAGCGTAGGAGCTGGGGCCAACGTCCTGACTTTC
TRBV5-4	TRBJ1-6	NA	TRBD1	CASSPGTGFNSPLHF	TGTGCCAGCAGCCCCGGGACAGGGTTTAATTCACCCCTCCACTTT
TRBV19	TRBJ1-2	NA	NA	CASSMQGGGYTF	TGTGCCAGTAGTATGCAGGGAGGAGGCTACACCTTC
TRBV15	TRBJ1-5	NA	NA	CATSRDISNQPQHF	TGTGCCACCAGCAGAGATATAAGCAATCAGCCCCAGCATTTT
TRBV30	TRBJ2-7	few	NA	CAWSVNLSGEQYF	TGTGCCTGGAGTGTAAACCTCAGTGGCGAGCAGTACTTC
TRBV6-1	TRBJ1-1	NA	NA	CASSEDSGGNTEAFF	TGTGCCAGCAGTGAGGACTCGGGGGGGAACACTGAAGCTTTCTTT
TRBV11-2	TRBJ1-6	NA	NA	CASSFGLLNSPLHF	TGTGCCAGCAGCTTTGGCTTGCTGAATTCACCCCTCCACTTT
TRBV6-4	TRBJ2-3	NA	TRBD2	CASSCYGGKTSSTDTQYF	TGTGCCAGCAGTTGTTACGGGGGGAAAACCTCTAGCACAGATACGCAGTATTTT
TRBV11-3	TRBJ1-1	NA	TRBD1	CASSLSGQGVTEAFF	TGTGCCAGCAGCTTATCAGGACAGGGGGTGACTGAAGCTTTCTTT
TRBV6-6	TRBJ2-7	NA	TRBD1	CASSYPRGSSYEQYF	TGTGCCAGCAGTTATCCCAGGGGGAGCTCCTACGAGCAGTACTTC
TRBV5-1	TRBJ2-3	NA	TRBD2	CASSLDSGGAADTQYF	TGCGCCAGCAGCTTGGATAGCGGGGGGGCGGCAGATACGCAGTATTTT
TRBV2	TRBJ1-1	once	NA	CASSEALRGAGAFF	TGTGCCAGCAGTGAAGCGCTTCGGGGGGCAGGAGCTTTCTTT
TRBV2	TRBJ2-1	NA	TRBD2	CASSDELAGNEQFF	TGTGCCAGCAGTGACGAACTAGCGGGTAATGAGCAGTTCTTC
TRBV6-5	TRBJ1-2	NA	NA	CASSWGGGGYTF	TGTGCCAGCAGTTGGGGGGGTGGGGGCTACACCTTC
TRBV29-1	TRBJ2-2	NA	TRBD2	CSVLTSGNTGELFF	TGCAGCGTTTTGACTAGCGGGAACACCGGGGAGCTGTTTTTT
TRBV27	TRBJ1-1	few	NA	CASSSTGIRFVGTEAFF	TGTGCCAGCAGTTCGACAGGTATCAGGTTTGTGGGCACTGAAGCTTTCTTT